This T cell receptor (beta chain) comes out of a study of Ad26.COV2.S vaccination and SARS-CoV-2 variants. Whole-study context: The Ad26.COV2.S arm of the COV1001 trial was where the donor was placed.

Regarding this clone: The antigen is not known.

Indicated treatment: about 20 received Ad26.COV2.S at low or high dose, single or two shots; five or six received placebo; per-sample allocation not given. Day 63 after the first injection of vaccine or placebo was the sampling time. Ad26.COV2.S expressed prefusion-stabilized spike from the original Wuhan strain. Per germline, CDR1 MRHNA and CDR2 SNTAGT. The CDR3 is 14 residues long. The V and J ends lost 6 bases and 11 bases respectively, with 23 bases between them. Libraries were prepared by immunoSEQ multiplex PCR; TCRdb keeps only in-frame clonotypes and omits some of them. Of 400,000 to 450,000 clones in the sample, about 90% were seen once. Broader study findings: With respect to non-spike TCR breadth, vaccine and placebo recipients were similar.

The rearrangement joins TRBV6-4 to TRBJ2-7; no firm D call. The clonotype originates from a person aged 18-65 years who received the Ad26.COV2.S COVID-19 vaccine or a placebo. This specimen consisted of peripheral blood, obtained in a trial of Ad26.COV2.S vaccine versus placebo. This chain's CDR3 is CASSRLGPGWDKYF. In DNA, the CDR3 is TGTGCCAGCAGCCGATTGGGCCCTGGCTGGGATAAGTACTTC.